This is a list of T cell receptor beta chains from one sample in a study of blood T cells in healthy people across ages. TCRdb ran MiXCR on the 5' RACE reads and lists one entry per CDR3 protein. The table records over 550,000 distinct CDR3 sequences, approximately 30% of them present only once. The specimen was blood. These receptors originate from a woman of 80 years or more in good health. CDR3s include the opening cysteine and the closing phenylalanine or tryptophan. D genes are given only for firm matches. Clone size is not always given. Where it is, it says once, few, many or a class for expanded clones.

j_call	d_call	v_call	clone_size	cdr3_aa	cdr3_nt
TRBJ2-1	TRBD2	TRBV5-1	once	CASSRGLAGPYNEQFF	TGCGCCAGCAGCCGAGGACTAGCGGGACCTTACAATGAGCAGTTCTTC
TRBJ2-2	NA	TRBV9	NA	CASSVGSLTGELFF	TGTGCCAGCAGCGTCGGATCCCTTACCGGGGAGCTGTTTTTT
TRBJ2-7	TRBD1	TRBV5-6	NA	CASSFTGGGSYEQYF	TGTGCCAGCAGCTTTACAGGGGGTGGATCCTACGAGCAGTACTTC
TRBJ2-2	NA	TRBV29-1	few	CSVEVTTGELFF	TGCAGCGTTGAAGTGACAACCGGGGAGCTGTTTTTT
TRBJ2-3	NA	TRBV3-1	many	CASSQAAGGTLTDTQYF	TGTGCCAGCAGCCAAGCGGCGGGCGGGACCCTCACAGATACGCAGTATTTT
TRBJ2-6	TRBD1	TRBV7-3	once	CASSLAPGQGASGANVLTF	TGTGCCAGCAGCTTAGCCCCGGGACAGGGTGCCTCTGGGGCCAACGTCCTGACTTTC
TRBJ2-1	NA	TRBV5-1	few	CASSWTNNNEQFF	TGCGCCAGCAGCTGGACAAATAACAATGAGCAGTTCTTC
TRBJ2-5	NA	TRBV5-1	many	CASSLEGRGAWGQETQYF	TGCGCCAGCAGCTTGGAGGGCAGGGGAGCTTGGGGGCAAGAGACCCAGTACTTC
TRBJ1-4	NA	TRBV6-6	many	CASSYSGEKLFF	TGTGCCAGCAGTTACTCGGGTGAAAAACTGTTTTTT
TRBJ2-6	NA	TRBV4-3	many	CASSSYGVSGANVLTF	TGCGCCAGCAGCTCTTACGGGGTTTCCGGGGCCAACGTCCTGACTTTC
TRBJ2-7	NA	TRBV6-2/TRBV6-3	many	CASRKARDEAYEQYF	TGTGCCAGCAGGAAGGCCCGGGACGAAGCCTACGAGCAGTACTTC
TRBJ2-7	NA	TRBV7-6	many	CASSLRGGANRYEQYF	TGTGCCAGCAGCTTAAGGGGGGGCGCAAATCGATACGAGCAGTACTTC
TRBJ2-7	TRBD1	TRBV7-2	many	CASSRTGGFEEQYF	TGTGCCAGCAGCCGGACAGGGGGCTTTGAGGAGCAGTACTTC
TRBJ1-1	TRBD1	TRBV20-1	NA	CSARQGAKTEAFF	TGCAGTGCCAGACAGGGGGCGAAGACTGAAGCTTTCTTT
TRBJ2-1	NA	TRBV28	NA	CASTQAGLRSHNGQFF	TGTGCCAGCACTCAAGCGGGCTTACGGTCCCACAATGGGCAGTTCTTC
TRBJ2-2	NA	TRBV28	NA	CASRPGRLSAGELFF	TGTGCCAGCAGGCCGGGACGCCTTAGCGCCGGGGAGCTGTTTTTT